This TCR beta chain was profiled in a study of blood T cell repertoires in COVID-19. Sequencing was performed with immunoSEQ multiplex PCR; in TCRdb, only in-frame clones are kept and a portion is missing. The repertoire holds about 160,000 clones, with more than 75% as singletons. There are 16 residues in the CDR3. CDR1 and CDR2 (germline): MDHEN, SYDVKM. Losses at the gene ends were 2 bases for V and 0 bases for J; bases not matched to a gene: 4. Material: peripheral blood. The chain recombines TRBV28 with TRBJ2-3; 8 bases are a match to TRBD1. The clonotype originates from a woman aged 65 to 85 with COVID-19, enrolled during active disease. The chain's CDR3 is CASSLAGTGSTDTQYF. In DNA, the CDR3 is TGTGCCAGCAGTTTAGCCGGGACAGGTAGCACAGATACGCAGTATTTT. Full variable domain (missing parts from reference TRBV28 and TRBJ2-3): DVKVTQSSRYLVKRTGEKVFLECVQDMDHENMFWYRQDPGLGLRLIYFSYDVKMKEKGDIPEGYSVSREKKERFSLILESASTNQTSMYLCASSLAGTGSTDTQYFGPGTRLTVL.